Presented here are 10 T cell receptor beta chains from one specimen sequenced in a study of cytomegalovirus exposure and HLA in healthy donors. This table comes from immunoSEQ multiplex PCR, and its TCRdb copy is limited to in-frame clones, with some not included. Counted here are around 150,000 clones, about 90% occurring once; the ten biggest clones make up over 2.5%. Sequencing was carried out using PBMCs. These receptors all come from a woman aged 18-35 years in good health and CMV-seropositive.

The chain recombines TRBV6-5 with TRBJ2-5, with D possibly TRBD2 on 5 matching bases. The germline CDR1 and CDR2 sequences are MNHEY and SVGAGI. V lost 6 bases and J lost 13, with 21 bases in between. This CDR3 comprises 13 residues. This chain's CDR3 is CASRQRADAPSYF. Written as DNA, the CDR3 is TGTGCCAGCAGGCAGAGGGCGGACGCCCCTTCGTACTTC.

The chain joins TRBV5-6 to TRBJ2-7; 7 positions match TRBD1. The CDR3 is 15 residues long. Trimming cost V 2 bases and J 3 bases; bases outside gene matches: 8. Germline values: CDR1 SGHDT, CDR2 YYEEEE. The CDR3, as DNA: TGTGCCAGCAGCTTACCCCCGGGACAGAGCTACGAGCAGTACTTC. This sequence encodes CASSLPPGQSYEQYF.

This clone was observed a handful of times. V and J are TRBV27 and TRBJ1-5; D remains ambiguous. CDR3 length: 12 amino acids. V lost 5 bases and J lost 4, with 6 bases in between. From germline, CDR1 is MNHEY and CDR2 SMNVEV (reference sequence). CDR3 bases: TGTGCCAGCAGTCCACAGAATCAGCCCCAGCATTTT. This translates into CASSPQNQPQHF.

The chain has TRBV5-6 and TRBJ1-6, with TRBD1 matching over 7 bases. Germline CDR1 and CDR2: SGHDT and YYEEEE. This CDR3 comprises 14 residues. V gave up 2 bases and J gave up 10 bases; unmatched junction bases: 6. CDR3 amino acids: CASSFGTVGSPLHF. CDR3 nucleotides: TGTGCCAGCAGCTTTGGGACAGTCGGGTCACCCCTCCACTTT.

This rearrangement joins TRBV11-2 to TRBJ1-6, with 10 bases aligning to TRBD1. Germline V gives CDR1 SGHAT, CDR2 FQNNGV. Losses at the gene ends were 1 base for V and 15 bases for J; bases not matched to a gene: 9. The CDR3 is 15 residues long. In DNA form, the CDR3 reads TGTGCCAGCAGCTTAGTCGGCAGGGACAGGGGTCTCCTCCACTTT. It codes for CASSLVGRDRGLLHF.

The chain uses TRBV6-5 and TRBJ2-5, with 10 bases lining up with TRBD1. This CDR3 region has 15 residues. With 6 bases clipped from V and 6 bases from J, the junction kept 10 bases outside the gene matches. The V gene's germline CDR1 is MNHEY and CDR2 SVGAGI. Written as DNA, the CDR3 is TGTGCCAGCAGCCCCCTGGACAGGGGGGCTAAGACCCAGTACTTC. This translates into CASSPLDRGAKTQYF.

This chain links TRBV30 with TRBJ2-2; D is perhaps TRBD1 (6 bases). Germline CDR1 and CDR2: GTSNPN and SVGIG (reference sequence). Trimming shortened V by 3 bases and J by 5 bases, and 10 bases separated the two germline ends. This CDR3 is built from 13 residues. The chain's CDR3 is CAWRLTGTGELFF. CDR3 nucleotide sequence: TGTGCCTGGAGACTCACAGGGACCGGGGAGCTGTTTTTT.

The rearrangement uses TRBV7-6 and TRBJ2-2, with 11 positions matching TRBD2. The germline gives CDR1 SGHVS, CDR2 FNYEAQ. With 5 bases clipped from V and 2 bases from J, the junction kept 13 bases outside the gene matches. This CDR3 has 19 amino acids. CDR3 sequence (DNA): TGTGCCAGCAGCCTAACGGGACTAGCGGAGAGGGGCAACACCGGGGAGCTGTTTTTT. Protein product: CASSLTGLAERGNTGELFF.

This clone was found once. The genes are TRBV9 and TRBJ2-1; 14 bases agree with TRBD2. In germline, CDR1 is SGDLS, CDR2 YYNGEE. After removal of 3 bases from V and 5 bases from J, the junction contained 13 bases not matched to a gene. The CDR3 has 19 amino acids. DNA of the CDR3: TGTGCCAGCAGCGCTGACCAGGGGACTAGCGGGAGTATGGACAATGAGCAGTTCTTC. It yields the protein CASSADQGTSGSMDNEQFF.

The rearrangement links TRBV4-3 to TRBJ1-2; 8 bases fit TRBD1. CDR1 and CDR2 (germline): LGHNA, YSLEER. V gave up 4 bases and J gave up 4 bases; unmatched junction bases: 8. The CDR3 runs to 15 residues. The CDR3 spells CASSRGQGGVYGYTF. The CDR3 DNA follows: TGCGCCAGCAGCCGAGGACAGGGTGGGGTCTATGGCTACACCTTC.